This entry lists 17 T cell receptor beta chains sequenced from one sample in a study of blood T cell repertoires in COVID-19. Clones were read by immunoSEQ multiplex PCR, and TCRdb kept only the in-frame ones, dropping some. The sample includes 70,000 to 100,000 clones, 70% to 90% of them seen just once. The sequenced sample consisted of peripheral blood. Receptor source: a woman in her 70s with acute or convalescent COVID-19.

The chain joins TRBV2 to TRBJ1-6; TRBD1 matches 8 bases. The germline V gene encodes CDR1 SNHLY and CDR2 FYNNEI. CDR3 length equals 13 residues. The V segment lost 6 bases and the J segment 9 bases; nucleotides outside the gene matches: 4. Here the CDR3 reads CASRDRERSPLHF. DNA of the CDR3: TGTGCCAGCAGGGACAGGGAACGTTCACCCCTCCACTTT.

The J gene is TRBJ2-5, the V gene TRBV24-1; TRBD1 is a possible D gene (6 bases). This CDR3 spans 16 amino acids. The V gene's germline CDR1 is KGHDR and CDR2 SFDVKD. The V end was cut by 4 bases, the J end by 1 base, with 15 bases between. The DNA of the CDR3 is TGTGCCACCAGTGACCAAGACAGGAGATCCCAAGAGACCCAGTACTTC. Translation gives CATSDQDRRSQETQYF.

The rearrangement links TRBV10-2 to TRBJ2-7, with D unclear. The V gene's germline CDR1 is WSHSY and CDR2 SAAADI. CDR3 size: 15 residues. V lost 0 bases, J lost 0 bases, and 9 bases lay in between. The CDR3 nucleotides read TGCGCCAGCAGTGAGTCTCTTCTGGCCTCCTACGAGCAGTACTTC. It encodes CASSESLLASYEQYF.

The CDR3 DNA reads as TGCGCCAGCAGCCAAGTTGGGCTAGCCGGTGGGGAGACCCAGTACTTC. It codes for CASSQVGLAGGETQYF. V is TRBV5-1 and J is TRBJ2-5; TRBD2 is a possible D gene (5 bases). V lost 4 bases to trimming and J lost 5 bases, with 21 bases between them. Germline CDR1 and CDR2: SGHRS and YFSETQ. CDR3 length: 16 residues.

The chain recombines TRBV18 with TRBJ2-7, with 7 bases identical to TRBD1. V gave up 3 bases and J gave up 4 bases; unmatched junction bases: 6. The CDR3 is 14 residues long. The germline V gene encodes CDR1 KGHSH and CDR2 LQKENI. The CDR3 DNA follows: TGTGCCAGCTCACCGTTAGACAGGGATTACGAGCAGTACTTC. The encoded protein is CASSPLDRDYEQYF.

This chain joins TRBV5-5 and TRBJ1-5; 8 nucleotides align to TRBD1. The CDR3 spans 16 residues. V lost 0 bases and J lost 5; bases outside the gene matches: 7. The V gene's germline CDR1 is SGHKS and CDR2 YYEKEE (reference sequence). CDR3 nucleotide sequence: TGTGCCAGCAGCTTGGCCGCGACAGGGGTAGATCAGCCCCAGCATTTT. Its translation is CASSLAATGVDQPQHF. Looking up the rest from reference TRBV5-5 and TRBJ1-5 gives the full variable domain: DAGVTQSPTHLIKTRGQQVTLRCSPISGHKSVSWYQQVLGQGPQFIFQYYEKEERGRGNFPDRFSARQFPNYSSELNVNALLLGDSALYLCASSLAATGVDQPQHFGDGTRLSIL.

The rearrangement uses TRBV12-3 or TRBV12-4 and TRBJ2-3; no firm D call. There are 13 residues in the CDR3. V was cut by 2 bases and J by 1 base, with 4 bases left in between. CDR3 sequence reads: CASSLIGTDTQYF. Here the CDR3 DNA reads TGTGCCAGCAGTTTAATAGGCACAGATACGCAGTATTTT.

The V and J genes are TRBV2 and TRBJ1-1; unclear D gene. The germline V gene encodes CDR1 SNHLY and CDR2 FYNNEI. The CDR3 spans 14 residues. The V gene lost 2 bases and the J gene lost 2 bases, with 9 bases spanning the gap. The CDR3 nucleotides are TGTGCCAGCAGTGAATTCACTATTAACACTGAAGCTTTCTTT. Translated: CASSEFTINTEAFF.

The chain is built from TRBV7-9 and TRBJ2-7; D is possibly TRBD2 (7 bases). The CDR3 extends over 15 amino acids. The V and J ends lost 5 bases and 3 bases respectively, with 17 bases between them. Germline CDR1 SEHNR, CDR2 FQNEAQ (reference sequence). CDR3 in amino acids: CASSPSGGGSYEQYF. The CDR3 region has the DNA TGTGCCAGCAGCCCCTCGGGGGGCGGAAGCTACGAGCAGTACTTC.

The chain links TRBV5-1 to TRBJ2-7; TRBD1 matches at 9 bases. The germline V gene has CDR1 SGHRS and CDR2 YFSETQ. Trimming at V came to 5 bases and at J to 0 bases, leaving 9 bases not matched to a gene. There are 16 residues in the CDR3. CDR3 nucleotides: TGCGCCAGCAGTATCTCCGGGACAGGGAGCTCCTACGAGCAGTACTTC. Translating it yields CASSISGTGSSYEQYF.

J is TRBJ2-7 and V is TRBV6-5, with 10 bases identical to TRBD2. With V trimmed by 6 bases and J by 4 bases, 6 bases remained unmatched. CDR1 and CDR2 (germline): MNHEY, SVGAGI. The CDR3 has 14 amino acids. The CDR3 protein is CASSGSGGFYEQYF. The DNA of the CDR3 is TGTGCCAGCAGCGGTAGCGGGGGGTTTTACGAGCAGTACTTC.

V is TRBV5-1 and J is TRBJ2-7; 7 bases are shared with TRBD1. The CDR3 is 17 amino acids. V dropped 1 base and J dropped 2; count of bases not matched to a gene: 12. Germline V CDR1 and CDR2: SGHRS, YFSETQ. The CDR3 DNA is TGCGCCAGCAGCTTGCCTCCAGGGGGTGCCTCCACCTACGAGCAGTACTTC. This gives the protein CASSLPPGGASTYEQYF.

The chain is built from TRBV10-3 and TRBJ1-1, with 11 bases aligning to TRBD1. V was clipped by 6 bases and J by 4 bases; unmatched bases: 10. Germline values: CDR1 ENHRY, CDR2 SYGVKD. The CDR3 extends over 16 amino acids. Here the CDR3 reads CAIRAGGQGVGTEAFF. As DNA, the CDR3 is TGTGCCATCAGGGCAGGGGGACAGGGGGTTGGCACTGAAGCTTTCTTT.

The chain is built from TRBV7-9 and TRBJ1-2; D call uncertain. The germline V gene encodes CDR1 SEHNR and CDR2 FQNEAQ (reference sequence). This CDR3 spans 14 amino acids. Between the trimmed V and J ends, which lost 4 bases and 7 bases, there was a span of 16 bases. Here the CDR3 reads CASSSTPPQSGYTF. DNA of the CDR3: TGTGCCAGCAGCTCAACCCCCCCCCAGTCTGGCTACACCTTC.

The CDR3 nucleotides read TGTGCCAGCAATAAACAGGGTTGGGAGCAGTACTTC. Translating gives CASNKQGWEQYF. The chain uses TRBV2 and TRBJ2-7; D is perhaps TRBD1 (6 bases). The CDR3 runs to 12 residues. The germline V gene encodes CDR1 SNHLY and CDR2 FYNNEI. Trimming took 7 bases from V and 7 from J, leaving 14 bases between them.

This chain links TRBV11-2 with TRBJ2-7; 7 positions agree with TRBD1. The V and J ends lost 5 bases and 2 bases, in that order; junction bases with no gene match: 15. CDR3 length: 17 amino acids. Germline CDR1 reads SGHAT; CDR2 reads FQNNGV. The CDR3 bases are TGTGCCAGCAGCCACTATATAGGGACAGCTAAAGCCTACGAGCAGTACTTC. Encoded protein: CASSHYIGTAKAYEQYF.

The V gene is TRBV19, the J gene TRBJ2-7; 14 nucleotides agree with TRBD2. The germline V gene encodes CDR1 LNHDA and CDR2 SQIVND (reference sequence). CDR3 length equals 16 residues. Germline trimming cut 9 bases from V and 2 bases from J; bases unmatched to any gene: 9. The CDR3 region has the DNA TGTGCCAGCCAGACTAGCGGGAGGGATACAGCCTACGAGCAGTACTTC. Its protein is CASQTSGRDTAYEQYF. Complete variable domain (other parts from reference TRBV19 and TRBJ2-7): DGGITQSPKYLFRKEGQNVTLSCEQNLNHDAMYWYRQDPGQGLRLIYYSQIVNDFQKGDIAEGYSVSREKKESFPLTVTSAQKNPTAFYLCASQTSGRDTAYEQYFGPGTRLTVT.